A single sample gave rise to the 15 T cell receptor beta chains below, sequenced in a study of shared clonotypes between healthy human individuals. Generated by immunoSEQ multiplex PCR, the TCRdb table keeps only in-frame clones and is missing some. Here the sample spans 650,000 to 700,000 clones, 90% being singletons. The sequenced sample consisted of memory CD8+ T cells from PBMCs. Subset described: CD45RO+ cells pooled with CCR7-negative TemRA cells. The origin of the receptors is a man aged 18-30 years in good health. Some clones in this sample may be carry-over from other donors' samples.

The chain is built from TRBV6-5 and TRBJ2-1, with 8 bases identical to TRBD2. The germline V gene has CDR1 MNHEY and CDR2 SVGAGI. V was pared by 5 bases and J by 9 bases, with 12 bases of the junction left unmatched. The CDR3 contains 15 residues. For the CDR3, the DNA is TGTGCCAGCAGTACACTAGCGGAGGGAGATAGTGAGCAGTTCTTC. It translates to CASSTLAEGDSEQFF.

This clone was recorded once. This sequence joins TRBV27 and TRBJ2-3; tentatively, D is TRBD2 (6 bases). Germline CDR1 MNHEY, CDR2 SMNVEV (reference sequence). V dropped 5 bases and J dropped 1 base, with 16 bases sitting between them. The CDR3 runs 16 residues. CDR3 nucleotide sequence: TGTGCCAGCAGTAGTCGACTAGGGTCCCGCACAGATACGCAGTATTTT. Translated, it gives CASSSRLGSRTDTQYF.

The CDR3 sequence is CASSWRAGGWTEAFF. The CDR3 DNA sequence: TGTGCCAGCAGTTGGCGGGCAGGGGGTTGGACTGAAGCTTTCTTT. The rearrangement links TRBV28 to TRBJ1-1; 7 nucleotides line up with TRBD1. This CDR3 has 15 residues. With V trimmed by 4 bases and J by 5 bases, 10 bases remained unmatched. Germline-derived CDR1 and CDR2 are MDHEN and SYDVKM.

V usage is TRBV6-6 and J usage is TRBJ2-3; 12 nucleotides match TRBD2. CDR3 size: 16 residues. Germline V gene sequence: CDR1 MNHNY, CDR2 SVGAGI (reference sequence). V dropped 5 bases and J dropped 4; count of bases not matched to a gene: 7. CDR3 region: CASSPRLAGVSDTQYF. In DNA, the CDR3 is TGTGCCAGCAGTCCCCGACTAGCGGGAGTTTCAGATACGCAGTATTTT.

This chain uses TRBV19 with TRBJ1-2, with D unresolved. From germline, CDR1 is LNHDA and CDR2 SQIVND (reference sequence). Between the trimmed V and J ends, which lost 7 bases and 5 bases, there was a span of 20 bases. The CDR3 runs 15 residues. The DNA of the CDR3 is TGTGCCAGTAATTCAAAAGACCGACATGGGTATGGCTACACCTTC. As protein: CASNSKDRHGYGYTF. The variable domain in full, completed from reference TRBV19 and TRBJ1-2, reads DGGITQSPKYLFRKEGQNVTLSCEQNLNHDAMYWYRQDPGQGLRLIYYSQIVNDFQKGDIAEGYSVSREKKESFPLTVTSAQKNPTAFYLCASNSKDRHGYGYTFGSGTRLTVV.

J is TRBJ2-5 and V is TRBV28; 8 bases are shared with TRBD1. Germline V lookup: CDR1 MDHEN, CDR2 SYDVKM. The CDR3 spans 14 residues. J was trimmed by 3 bases and V by 5 bases; bases with no gene match: 5. The CDR3 region is CASSPRDRKETQYF. The DNA for the CDR3 is TGTGCCAGCAGTCCACGGGACAGGAAAGAGACCCAGTACTTC.

The V call is TRBV9, the J call TRBJ1-3, with 7 bases that match TRBD1. With 3 bases clipped from V and 0 bases from J, the junction kept 3 bases outside the gene matches. The V gene's germline CDR1 is SGDLS and CDR2 YYNGEE. The CDR3 loop spans 15 amino acids. The CDR3 is CASSAGQSSGNTIYF. The CDR3 coding sequence is TGTGCCAGCAGCGCGGGACAGAGCTCTGGAAACACCATATATTTT. The variable domain in full, with the rest retrieved from reference TRBV9 and TRBJ1-3, is DSGVTQTPKHLITATGQRVTLRCSPRSGDLSVYWYQQSLDQGLQFLIQYYNGEERAKGNILERFSAQQFPDLHSELNLSSLELGDSALYFCASSAGQSSGNTIYFGEGSWLTVV.

The rearrangement joins TRBV4-1 to TRBJ2-7, with 7 bases identical to TRBD1. CDR3 length: 14 amino acids. V lost 2 bases to trimming and J lost 4 bases; unmatched junction nucleotides: 5. Germline CDR1 is MGHRA and CDR2 is YSYEKL. The DNA of the CDR3 is TGCGCCAGCAGCCAAACGGGACAGTTATACGAGCAGTACTTC. It codes for CASSQTGQLYEQYF.

V and J are TRBV19 and TRBJ2-2; D ambiguous. The germline V gene has CDR1 LNHDA and CDR2 SQIVND (reference sequence). Trimming took 5 bases from V and 8 from J, leaving 18 bases between them. The CDR3 is 15 residues long. The CDR3 coding sequence is TGTGCCAGTAGTCCCCCCGGCGCGCCCTTTGGGGAGCTGTTTTTT. Protein product: CASSPPGAPFGELFF.

V gene TRBV27 combines with J gene TRBJ2-1, with no clear D. Trimming removed 5 bases at V and 5 bases at J, with 10 bases between. The CDR3 contains 13 residues. Germline lookup yields CDR1 MNHEY and CDR2 SMNVEV (reference sequence). The CDR3 region has the DNA TGTGCCAGCAGTATACTTTTTGACAATGAGCAGTTCTTC. Amino acids: CASSILFDNEQFF.

This clone was seen just once. The chain uses TRBV5-6 and TRBJ2-1; D is unresolved. Trimming removed 2 bases from V and 5 bases from J, with 5 bases in between. The CDR3 is made up of 12 amino acids. Germline V gives CDR1 SGHDT, CDR2 YYEEEE. CDR3 nucleotide sequence: TGTGCCAGCAGCTTCCGGGACAATGAGCAGTTCTTC. Its protein is CASSFRDNEQFF.

This clone was observed a single time. The rearrangement joins TRBV27 to TRBJ2-7; 11 nucleotides agree with TRBD2. V dropped 5 bases and J dropped 0; count of bases not matched to a gene: 9. Germline V lookup: CDR1 MNHEY, CDR2 SMNVEV (reference sequence). This CDR3 contains 17 residues. The CDR3 nucleotides are TGTGCCAGCAGTCCGATCGTGACTAGCGGGATCTCCTACGAGCAGTACTTC. Translating it yields CASSPIVTSGISYEQYF.

The CDR3 sequence is CASSHRGKVSDTQYF. The CDR3 bases are TGTGCCAGCAGTCACCGGGGTAAGGTTTCAGATACGCAGTATTTT. The chain carries TRBV2 and TRBJ2-3; perhaps TRBD2 as D (5 bases). Trimming removed 5 bases at V and 4 bases at J, with 16 bases between. The CDR3 runs to 15 residues. Germline-derived CDR1 and CDR2 are SNHLY and FYNNEI.

The chain uses TRBV28 and TRBJ2-3; a possible D gene is TRBD2 (6 bases). The CDR3 extends over 15 amino acids. Germline CDR1 MDHEN, CDR2 SYDVKM. The V end lost 4 bases, the J end lost 3 bases, and 14 bases lay between the germline ends. The CDR3 coding sequence is TGTGCCAGCAGTTCCGGACTAAGCTCGACAGATACGCAGTATTTT. The encoded protein is CASSSGLSSTDTQYF.

This sequence joins TRBV6-6 and TRBJ1-2, with TRBD1 identical over 7 bases. The V segment lost 2 bases and the J segment 6 bases; nucleotides outside the gene matches: 12. The CDR3 is made up of 16 amino acids. Germline V lookup: CDR1 MNHNY, CDR2 SVGAGI (reference sequence). CDR3 sequence: CASSYGGRDRVDGYTF. In DNA form, the CDR3 reads TGTGCCAGCAGTTACGGGGGTCGTGACAGGGTTGATGGCTACACCTTC.